Included here is one T cell receptor beta chain sequence, with context. The data are from a study of blood T cell repertoires in COVID-19. About the study: The origin of the acute and convalescent COVID-19 samples was the United States, Italy and Spain. T cells, B-cell-depleted T cells, or PBMCs provided the cDNA or gDNA that served as material.

As originally analysed: Reference gene primers were amplified, and this amplification served to estimate nucleated cell counts. Assay used: immunoSEQ multiplex PCR; TCRdb lists only in-frame clones, some missing. That table gives V, J and clone size, and the DNA gave D and trimming. The sample holds about 170,000 clones, 88% seen once. V shed 0 bases and J 3 bases; nucleotides not matched to a gene: 1. CDR3 length: 14 residues. CDR1 and CDR2 (germline): SGHNT, YYREEE (reference sequence). The rearrangement uses TRBV5-4 and TRBJ2-3; TRBD1 agrees at 7 bases. The TCR comes from a man aged 50 or older who had recovered from COVID-19. The sample was peripheral blood. CDR3 bases: TGTGCCAGCAGCTTGGACAGGGGAACAGATACGCAGTATTTT. Amino acid sequence: CASSLDRGTDTQYF.